These 5 T cell receptor beta chains came from one sample sequenced in a study of read filtering for tumor transcriptome and immune sequencing. The library was built from about 370 ng RNA with molecular barcoded adaptors for alpha/delta and beta/gamma chains. TCRdb re-called the reads through MiXCR, storing one row per CDR3 protein. The sample shows about 40,000 distinct CDR3 sequences, approximately 12% of them seen only once. The source material was a population of CD138-negative cells sorted from bone marrow. The origin of the receptors is a donor at least 40 years old with multiple myeloma.

This clonotype has ten or more counts. The chain joins TRBV20-1 to TRBJ2-4; D call uncertain. Germline CDR1 is DFQATT and CDR2 is SNEGSKA (reference sequence). The CDR3 sequence is 14 residues long. V was clipped by 0 bases and J by 0 bases, with 6 bases between them. The CDR3: CSAREQLAKNIQYF. DNA of the CDR3: TGCAGTGCTAGAGAACAGCTAGCCAAAAACATTCAGTACTTC.

This clonotype was counted many times. The rearrangement joins TRBV7-9 to TRBJ1-1, with D perhaps matching TRBD1 (6 bases). The CDR3 loop spans 15 amino acids. Per the germline V gene, CDR1 is SEHNR and CDR2 is FQNEAQ (reference sequence). V was shortened by 1 base and J by 2 bases, with 11 bases between the two germline ends. The CDR3 DNA follows: TGTGCCAGCAGCTTAGAACAGGGTGGAAACACTGAAGCTTTCTTT. Encoded protein: CASSLEQGGNTEAFF. The variable domain in full, with the rest retrieved from reference TRBV7-9 and TRBJ1-1, is DTGVSQNPRHKITKRGQNVTFRCDPISEHNRLYWYRQTLGQGPEFLTYFQNEAQLEKSRLLSDRFSAERPKGSFSTLEIQRTEQGDSAMYLCASSLEQGGNTEAFFGQGTRLTVV.

The sample holds many counts of this clonotype. The rearrangement uses TRBV27 and TRBJ2-7; 7 nucleotides agree with TRBD2. With 10 bases clipped from V and 2 bases from J, the junction kept 5 bases outside the gene matches. CDR1 and CDR2 from the germline V gene are MNHEY and SMNVEV (reference sequence). This CDR3 is 12 amino acids long. The CDR3: CATLSGAYEQYF. DNA of the CDR3: TGTGCCACCTTGAGCGGGGCCTACGAGCAGTACTTC.

This clonotype was seen ten or more times. The V gene is TRBV20-1, the J gene TRBJ1-5, with 10 positions matching TRBD1. This CDR3 spans 14 amino acids. Germline-derived CDR1 and CDR2 are DFQATT and SNEGSKA (reference sequence). J was trimmed by 4 bases and V by 6 bases; bases with no gene match: 6. The CDR3 DNA sequence: TGCAGTGCACCGGGACAGGGGTTTAATCAGCCCCAGCATTTT. Protein product: CSAPGQGFNQPQHF.

This clonotype was observed a handful of times. The J gene is TRBJ2-2, the V gene TRBV29-1, with 8 bases matching TRBD2. Per germline, CDR1 SQVTM and CDR2 ANQGSEA. The CDR3 extends over 14 amino acids. The ends lost 5 bases at V and 0 bases at J; junction bases unmatched: 2. The CDR3, as DNA: TGCAGCGTTCGGGAGGGGACGAACACCGGGGAGCTGTTTTTT. Translated, it gives CSVREGTNTGELFF.